This entry lists 3 T cell receptor beta chains sequenced from one sample in a study of T-cell reconstitution after alpha-beta-depleted transplantation in children. Preparation of the TCRbeta library used unique molecular identifiers. TCRdb reanalysed the PCR reads using MiXCR and keeps one entry per CDR3 protein. The table lists hundreds of thousands of distinct CDR3 sequences, roughly 17% of them singletons, with 0.85% to 1.3% in the top ten. The material sequenced was PBMCs from the stem cell graft donor, taken from the stem cell graft. The receptors stem from a human donor who donated a stem cell graft to a child with acute myeloid leukemia.

The gene calls are TRBV7-2 and TRBJ2-7; D ambiguous. With 5 bases removed from V and 5 bases from J, the gap between germline ends came to 16 bases. CDR1 is SGHTA and CDR2 is FQGNSA in the germline V gene. The CDR3 length is 14 residues. The CDR3 DNA sequence: TGTGCCAGCAGCCCGAGTAGGATAGCCCACGAGCAGTACTTC. Amino acid sequence: CASSPSRIAHEQYF.

This chain connects TRBV10-3 to TRBJ1-1; no firm D call. V lost 4 bases and J 0 bases, leaving 15 bases between the germline ends. This CDR3 comprises 16 residues. CDR1 ENHRY and CDR2 SYGVKD come from the germline V gene. The CDR3 sequence: CAISASGKSMNTEAFF. The DNA for the CDR3 is TGTGCCATCAGTGCTTCAGGAAAGTCTATGAACACTGAAGCTTTCTTT.

This clonotype was observed a handful of times. The chain links TRBV20-1 to TRBJ1-1, with 8 positions matching TRBD1. J was trimmed by 7 bases and V by 8 bases; bases with no gene match: 15. CDR3 length equals 14 residues. Per germline, CDR1 DFQATT and CDR2 SNEGSKA (reference sequence). The CDR3 spells CSWTGKTWTGEAFF. CDR3 bases: TGCAGTTGGACAGGGAAGACCTGGACCGGTGAAGCTTTCTTT.